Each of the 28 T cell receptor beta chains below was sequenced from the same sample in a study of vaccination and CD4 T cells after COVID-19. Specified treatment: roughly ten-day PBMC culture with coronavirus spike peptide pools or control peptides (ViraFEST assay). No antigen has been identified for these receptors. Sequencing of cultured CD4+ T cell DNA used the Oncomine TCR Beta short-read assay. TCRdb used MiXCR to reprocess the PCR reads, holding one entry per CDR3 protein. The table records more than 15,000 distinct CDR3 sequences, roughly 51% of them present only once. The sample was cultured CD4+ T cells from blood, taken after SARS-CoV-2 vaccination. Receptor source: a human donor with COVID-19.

Here the CDR3 reads CSARDPGYDTGELFF. The CDR3 nucleotides read TGCAGTGCTAGAGACCCCGGGTACGACACCGGGGAGCTGTTTTTT. The V gene is TRBV20-1, the J gene TRBJ2-2; no clear D. Trimming removed 0 bases at V and 3 bases at J, with 11 bases between. The germline gives CDR1 DFQATT, CDR2 SNEGSKA (reference sequence). This CDR3 is 15 amino acids long.

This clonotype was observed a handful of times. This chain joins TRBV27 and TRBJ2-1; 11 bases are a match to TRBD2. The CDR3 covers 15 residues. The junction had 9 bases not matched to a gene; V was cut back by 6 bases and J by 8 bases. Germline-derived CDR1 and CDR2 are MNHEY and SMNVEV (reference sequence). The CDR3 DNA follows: TGTGCCAGCAGAACACTAGCGGGGGCAGGGGATGAGCAGTTCTTC. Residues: CASRTLAGAGDEQFF.

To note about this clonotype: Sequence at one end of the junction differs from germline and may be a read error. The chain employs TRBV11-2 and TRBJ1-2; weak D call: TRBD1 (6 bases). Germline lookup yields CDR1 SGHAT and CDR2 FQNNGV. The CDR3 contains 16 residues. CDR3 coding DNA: TGCGCCAGCAGCCAAGTGTCCAACAGGGTGGGCTATGGCTACACCTTC. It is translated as CASSQVSNRVGYGYTF.

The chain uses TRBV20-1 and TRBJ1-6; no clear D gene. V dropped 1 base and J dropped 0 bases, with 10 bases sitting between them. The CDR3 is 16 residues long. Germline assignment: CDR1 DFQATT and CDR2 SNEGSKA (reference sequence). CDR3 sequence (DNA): TGCAGTGCTAGAGCGGACGGGTCCTCCTATAATTCACCCCTCCACTTT. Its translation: CSARADGSSYNSPLHF.

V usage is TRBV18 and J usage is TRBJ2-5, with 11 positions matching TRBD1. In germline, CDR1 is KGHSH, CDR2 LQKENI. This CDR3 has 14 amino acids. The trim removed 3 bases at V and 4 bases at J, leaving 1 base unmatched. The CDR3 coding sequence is TGTGCCAGCTCACCCGGGACAGGGGGAGAGACCCAGTACTTC. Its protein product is CASSPGTGGETQYF.

CDR3 protein: CARGGDRGTIEQFF. For the CDR3, the DNA is TGTGCCAGAGGCGGGGACAGGGGAACGATTGAGCAGTTCTTC. V gene TRBV2 combines with J gene TRBJ2-1; 10 bases agree with TRBD1. The J segment lost 9 bases and the V segment lost 9 bases, leaving 11 bases of the junction unmatched. Per germline, CDR1 SNHLY and CDR2 FYNNEI. The CDR3 covers 14 residues.

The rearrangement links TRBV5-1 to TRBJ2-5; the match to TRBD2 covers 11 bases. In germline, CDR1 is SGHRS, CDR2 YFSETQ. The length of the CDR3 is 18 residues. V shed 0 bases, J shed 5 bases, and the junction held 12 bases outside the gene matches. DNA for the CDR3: TGCGCCAGCAGCTTGGTTGTTAGCGGGGGGGACGTCGTGGAGACCCAGTACTTC. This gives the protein CASSLVVSGGDVVETQYF. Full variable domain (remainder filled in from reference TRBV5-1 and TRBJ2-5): KAGVTQTPRYLIKTRGQQVTLSCSPISGHRSVSWYQQTPGQGLQFLFEYFSETQRNKGNFPGRFSGRQFSNSRSEMNVSTLELGDSALYLCASSLVVSGGDVVETQYFGPGTRLLVL.

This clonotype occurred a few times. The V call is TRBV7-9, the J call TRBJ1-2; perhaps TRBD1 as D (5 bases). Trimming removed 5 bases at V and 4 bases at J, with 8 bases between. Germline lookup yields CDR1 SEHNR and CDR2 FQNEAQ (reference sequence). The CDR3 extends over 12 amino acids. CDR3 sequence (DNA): TGTGCCAGCAGCCAGGACATCTATGGCTACACCTTC. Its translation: CASSQDIYGYTF.

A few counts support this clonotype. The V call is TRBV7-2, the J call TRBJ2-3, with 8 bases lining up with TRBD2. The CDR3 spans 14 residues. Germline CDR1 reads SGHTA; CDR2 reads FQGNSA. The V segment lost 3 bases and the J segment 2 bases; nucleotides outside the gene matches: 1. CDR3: CASSFSGTTDTQYF. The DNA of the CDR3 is TGTGCCAGCAGCTTTAGCGGGACCACAGATACGCAGTATTTT.

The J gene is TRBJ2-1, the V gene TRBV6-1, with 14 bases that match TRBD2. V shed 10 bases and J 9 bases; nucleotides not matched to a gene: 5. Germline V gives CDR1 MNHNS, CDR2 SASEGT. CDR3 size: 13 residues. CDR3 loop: CATTSGGVFEQFF. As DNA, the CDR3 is TGTGCCACGACTAGCGGGGGGGTATTTGAGCAGTTCTTC.

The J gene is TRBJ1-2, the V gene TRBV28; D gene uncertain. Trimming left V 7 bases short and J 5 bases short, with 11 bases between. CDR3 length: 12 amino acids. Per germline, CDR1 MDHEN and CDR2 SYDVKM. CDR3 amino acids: CASNPQDYGYTF. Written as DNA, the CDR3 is TGTGCCAGCAACCCCCAAGATTATGGCTACACCTTC.

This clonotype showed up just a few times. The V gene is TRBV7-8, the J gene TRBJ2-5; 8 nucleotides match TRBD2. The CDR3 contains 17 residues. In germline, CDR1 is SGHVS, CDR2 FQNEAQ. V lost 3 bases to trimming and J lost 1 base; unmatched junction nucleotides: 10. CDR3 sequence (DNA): TGTGCCAGCAGCTTTCTTAGCGGGGCCCTCCGCCAAGAGACCCAGTACTTC. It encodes CASSFLSGALRQETQYF.

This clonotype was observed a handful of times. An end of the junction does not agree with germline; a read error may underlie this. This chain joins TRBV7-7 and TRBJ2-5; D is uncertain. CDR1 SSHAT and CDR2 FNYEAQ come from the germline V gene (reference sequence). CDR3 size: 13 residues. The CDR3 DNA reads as TGTGCTAGCAGCTTAGTACCGAGGGAGACCCAGTACTTC. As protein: CASSLVPRETQYF.

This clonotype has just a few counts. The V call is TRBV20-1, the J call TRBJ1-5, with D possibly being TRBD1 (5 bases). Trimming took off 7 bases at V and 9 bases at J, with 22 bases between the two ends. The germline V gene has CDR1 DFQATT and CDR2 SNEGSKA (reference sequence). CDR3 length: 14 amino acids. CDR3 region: CSVRPRDRQGPQHF. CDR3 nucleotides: TGCAGTGTGCGCCCCCGGGACCGCCAAGGGCCCCAGCATTTT.

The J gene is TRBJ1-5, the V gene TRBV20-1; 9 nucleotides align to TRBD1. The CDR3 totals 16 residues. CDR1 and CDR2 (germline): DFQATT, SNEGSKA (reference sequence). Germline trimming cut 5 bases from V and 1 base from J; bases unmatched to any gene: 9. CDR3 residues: CSAQDRGSISNQPQHF. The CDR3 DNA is TGCAGTGCTCAGGACAGGGGTTCTATCAGCAATCAGCCCCAGCATTTT.

The DNA of the CDR3 is TGTGCCAGTAGTATACGGGGAGGGACTAGCGGAACGAACACCGGGGAGCTGTTTTTT. This sequence encodes CASSIRGGTSGTNTGELFF. J is TRBJ2-2 and V is TRBV19; 11 bases agree with TRBD2. This CDR3 contains 19 residues. Germline assignment: CDR1 LNHDA and CDR2 SQIVND (reference sequence). V was clipped by 2 bases and J by 0 bases; unmatched bases: 8.

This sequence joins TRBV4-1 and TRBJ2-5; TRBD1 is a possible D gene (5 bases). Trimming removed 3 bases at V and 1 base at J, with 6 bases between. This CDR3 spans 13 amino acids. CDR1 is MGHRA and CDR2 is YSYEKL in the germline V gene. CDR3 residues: CASSQGLQETQYF. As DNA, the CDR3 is TGCGCCAGCAGCCAGGGGCTCCAAGAGACCCAGTACTTC.

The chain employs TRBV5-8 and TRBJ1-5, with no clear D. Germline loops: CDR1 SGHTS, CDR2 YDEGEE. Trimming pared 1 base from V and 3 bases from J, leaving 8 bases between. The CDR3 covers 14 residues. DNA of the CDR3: TGTGCCAGCAGCTTGAGAGGATTCAATCAGCCCCAGCATTTT. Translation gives CASSLRGFNQPQHF. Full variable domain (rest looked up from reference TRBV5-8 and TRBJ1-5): EAGVTQSPTHLIKTRGQQATLRCSPISGHTSVYWYQQALGLGLQFLLWYDEGEERNRGNFPPRFSGRQFPNYSSELNVNALELEDSALYLCASSLRGFNQPQHFGDGTRLSIL.

CDR3 sequence (DNA): TGTGCCAGCAGTTCACCAGGTGAAGCTTTCTTT. It encodes CASSSPGEAFF. This chain uses TRBV6-5 with TRBJ1-1; D is unclear. V was cut by 4 bases and J by 7 bases, with 7 bases left in between. Germline V lookup: CDR1 MNHEY, CDR2 SVGAGI. CDR3 length: 11 amino acids.

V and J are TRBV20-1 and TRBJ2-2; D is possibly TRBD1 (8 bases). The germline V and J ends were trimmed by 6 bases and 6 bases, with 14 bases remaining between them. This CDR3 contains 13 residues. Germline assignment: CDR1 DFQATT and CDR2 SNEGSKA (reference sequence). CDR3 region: CSARTGRAGELFF. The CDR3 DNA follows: TGCAGTGCGAGGACAGGGAGGGCCGGGGAGCTGTTTTTT.

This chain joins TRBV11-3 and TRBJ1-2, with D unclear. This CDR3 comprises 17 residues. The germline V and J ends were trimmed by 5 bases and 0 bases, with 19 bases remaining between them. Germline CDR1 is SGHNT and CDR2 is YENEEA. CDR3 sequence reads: CASSGAGTTAANYGYTF. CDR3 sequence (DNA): TGTGCCAGCAGCGGCGCAGGAACTACAGCAGCTAACTATGGCTACACCTTC. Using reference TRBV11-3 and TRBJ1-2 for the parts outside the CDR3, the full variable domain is EAGVVQSPRYKIIEKKQPVAFWCNPISGHNTLYWYLQNLGQGPELLIRYENEEAVDDSQLPKDRFSAERLKGVDSTLKIQPAELGDSAVYLCASSGAGTTAANYGYTFGSGTRLTVV.

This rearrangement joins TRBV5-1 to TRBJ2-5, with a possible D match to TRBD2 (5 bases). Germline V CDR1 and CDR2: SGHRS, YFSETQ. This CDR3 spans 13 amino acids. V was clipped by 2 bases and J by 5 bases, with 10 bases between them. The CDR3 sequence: CASSLRGWETQYF. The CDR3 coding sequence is TGCGCCAGCAGCTTACGGGGATGGGAGACCCAGTACTTC.

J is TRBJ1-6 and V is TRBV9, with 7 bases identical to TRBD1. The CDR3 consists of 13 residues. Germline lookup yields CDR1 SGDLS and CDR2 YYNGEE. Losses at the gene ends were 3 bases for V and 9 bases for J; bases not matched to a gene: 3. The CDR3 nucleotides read TGTGCCAGCAGCGGGGACAGTAGTTCACCCCTCCACTTT. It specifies CASSGDSSSPLHF.

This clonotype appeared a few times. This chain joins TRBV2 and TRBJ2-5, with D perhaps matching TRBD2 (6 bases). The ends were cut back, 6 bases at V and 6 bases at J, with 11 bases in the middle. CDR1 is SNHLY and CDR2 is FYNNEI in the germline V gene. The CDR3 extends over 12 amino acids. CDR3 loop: CASREGWQTQYF. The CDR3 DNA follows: TGTGCCAGCAGGGAGGGTTGGCAGACCCAGTACTTC.

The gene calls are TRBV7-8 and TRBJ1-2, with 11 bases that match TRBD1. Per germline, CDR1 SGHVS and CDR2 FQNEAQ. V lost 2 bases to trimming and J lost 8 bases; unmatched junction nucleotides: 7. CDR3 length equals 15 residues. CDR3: CASSLPGQGAGGYTF. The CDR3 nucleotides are TGTGCCAGCAGCTTACCCGGACAGGGGGCAGGGGGCTACACCTTC.

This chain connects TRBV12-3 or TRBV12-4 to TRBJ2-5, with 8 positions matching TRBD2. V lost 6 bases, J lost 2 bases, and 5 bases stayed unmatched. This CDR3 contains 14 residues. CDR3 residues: CASSRAGVQETQYF. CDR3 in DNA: TGTGCCAGCAGCAGAGCGGGGGTACAAGAGACCCAGTACTTC.

The CDR3 region is CASSERVGSVAKNIQYF. CDR3 DNA: TGTGCCAGCAGTGAGCGCGTCGGGAGCGTAGCCAAAAACATTCAGTACTTC. The V and J genes are TRBV6-1 and TRBJ2-4; possible D gene TRBD2, 6 bases. Germline V lookup: CDR1 MNHNS, CDR2 SASEGT. V dropped 3 bases and J dropped 0 bases, with 15 bases sitting between them. The CDR3 extends over 17 amino acids.

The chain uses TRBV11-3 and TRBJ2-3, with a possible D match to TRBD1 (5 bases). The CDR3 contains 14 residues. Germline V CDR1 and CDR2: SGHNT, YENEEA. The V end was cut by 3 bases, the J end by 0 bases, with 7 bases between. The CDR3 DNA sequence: TGTGCCAGCAGCTTGACAGCTAGCACAGATACGCAGTATTTT. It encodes CASSLTASTDTQYF.